This T cell receptor beta chain stems from a study of sequential checkpoint blockade in melanoma. Some clones are missing from TCRdb's copy, which holds only in-frame ones; the method was immunoSEQ multiplex PCR. The table lists more than 9,000 clones, 76% of them singletons. The treatment is: randomized to nivolumab then ipilimumab (arm A) or the reverse (arm B). The CDR3 has 14 residues. Trimming removed 2 bases from V and 5 bases from J, with 12 bases in between. Germline CDR1 and CDR2: MNHNY and SVGAGI (reference sequence). This TCR came from a human donor with melanoma. The sample was CD8+ T cells sorted from blood (inferred from file names), taken from a patient given nivolumab and ipilimumab in sequence. The chain uses TRBV6-6 and TRBJ1-1, with TRBD1 as a possible D gene (6 bases). Here the CDR3 DNA reads TGTGCCAGCAGTTACGACATCAGGGGTACTGAAGCTTTCTTT. It codes for CASSYDIRGTEAFF.